What follows are 17 T cell receptor beta chains derived from one specimen sequenced in a study of blood T cell repertoires in COVID-19. Assay: immunoSEQ multiplex PCR; the TCRdb copy retains only in-frame clones and omits some. The profile shows around 130,000 clones, about 80% of them singletons. The sequenced material came from PBMCs or T cells enriched from blood (not recorded which). These receptors all stem from a man in his forties or fifties with acute COVID-19.

This chain connects TRBV5-6 to TRBJ1-6, with D hard to call. V was trimmed by 2 bases and J by 7 bases, leaving 13 bases between them. The CDR3 runs 15 residues. CDR1 SGHDT and CDR2 YYEEEE come from the germline V gene. The CDR3 DNA reads TGTGCCAGCAGCTTCTTCGGTGCGATCAATTCACCCCTCCACTTT. This translates into CASSFFGAINSPLHF. The complete variable domain, with remaining parts taken from reference TRBV5-6 and TRBJ1-6, reads DAGVTQSPTHLIKTRGQQVTLRCSPKSGHDTVSWYQQALGQGPQFIFQYYEEEERQRGNFPDRFSGHQFPNYSSELNVNALLLGDSALYLCASSFFGAINSPLHFGNGTRLTVT.

V gene TRBV30 combines with J gene TRBJ2-2; D remains unclear. Per the germline V gene, CDR1 is GTSNPN and CDR2 is SVGIG (reference sequence). V dropped 2 bases and J dropped 6 bases, with 10 bases sitting between them. This CDR3 has 13 amino acids. The DNA for the CDR3 is TGTGCCTGGAGTCCCTTCCCCCCCGGGGAGCTGTTTTTT. Amino acid sequence: CAWSPFPPGELFF.

This sequence joins TRBV4-1 and TRBJ2-5; 10 bases fit TRBD1. The CDR3 extends over 16 amino acids. Germline trimming cut 4 bases from V and 6 bases from J; bases unmatched to any gene: 11. The germline V gene encodes CDR1 MGHRA and CDR2 YSYEKL. CDR3 protein: CASSPPGTGEVKTQYF. DNA of the CDR3: TGCGCCAGCAGCCCGCCCGGGACAGGGGAGGTGAAGACCCAGTACTTC.

This clone was detected a few times. The rearrangement links TRBV5-5 to TRBJ2-7; D not certain. The CDR3 is made up of 12 amino acids. Trimming left V 6 bases short and J 5 bases short, with 12 bases between. Germline assignment: CDR1 SGHKS and CDR2 YYEKEE (reference sequence). CDR3 amino acids: CASTLPPHEQYF. The CDR3 DNA reads as TGTGCCAGCACCCTACCTCCCCACGAGCAGTACTTC.

The chain links TRBV7-9 to TRBJ1-2; 8 bases line up with TRBD1. The CDR3 spans 14 residues. The V segment lost 5 bases and the J segment 7 bases; nucleotides outside the gene matches: 9. Germline-derived CDR1 and CDR2 are SEHNR and FQNEAQ (reference sequence). CDR3 DNA: TGTGCCAGCAGCCAACAGGGGGGTATTGGTGGCTACACCTTC. Protein: CASSQQGGIGGYTF.

This clone was seen just once. This chain uses TRBV5-4 with TRBJ2-4; 16 positions agree with TRBD2. This CDR3 is 16 amino acids long. The trim removed 4 bases at V and 4 bases at J, leaving 2 bases unmatched. Germline V CDR1 and CDR2: SGHNT, YYREEE (reference sequence). The CDR3 is CASSRGLAGGKNIQYF. CDR3 in DNA: TGTGCCAGCAGCAGGGGACTAGCGGGAGGGAAAAACATTCAGTACTTC.

A single count supports this clone. V and J are TRBV7-9 and TRBJ2-3; tentatively, D is TRBD2 (6 bases). The CDR3 runs 13 residues. Germline V CDR1 and CDR2: SEHNR, FQNEAQ (reference sequence). Between the trimmed V and J ends, which lost 9 bases and 3 bases, there was a span of 13 bases. CDR3 nucleotides: TGTGCCAGATCCGGGAGTTCAACAGATACGCAGTATTTT. Translated: CARSGSSTDTQYF.

This clone was seen a single time. The rearrangement uses TRBV2 and TRBJ1-3, with TRBD1 matching over 7 bases. Germline CDR1 is SNHLY and CDR2 is FYNNEI. V shed 6 bases and J 2 bases; nucleotides not matched to a gene: 10. CDR3 size: 16 residues. DNA for the CDR3: TGTGCCAGCAGCGGACAGGAATTTCACACTGGAAACACCATATATTTT. Residues: CASSGQEFHTGNTIYF.

The V call is TRBV12-5, the J call TRBJ2-3, with 11 bases that match TRBD2. With V trimmed by 4 bases and J by 1 base, 1 base remained unmatched. The CDR3 has 15 amino acids. Germline CDR1 LGHNT, CDR2 FRNRAP. The CDR3 nucleotides are TGTGCTAGTGGTTCGGGACTAGCGGGCACAGATACGCAGTATTTT. This encodes CASGSGLAGTDTQYF. Full variable domain (outside the CDR3, taken from reference TRBV12-5 and TRBJ2-3): DARVTQTPRHKVTEMGQEVTMRCQPILGHNTVFWYRQTMMQGLELLAYFRNRAPLDDSGMPKDRFSAEMPDATLATLKIQPSEPRDSAVYFCASGSGLAGTDTQYFGPGTRLTVL.

This chain connects TRBV7-9 to TRBJ2-5; TRBD2 is a possible D gene (6 bases). The germline V and J ends were trimmed by 6 bases and 5 bases, with 19 bases remaining between them. The germline CDR1 and CDR2 sequences are SEHNR and FQNEAQ (reference sequence). The CDR3 extends over 15 amino acids. The CDR3 here is CASSSGGEGWETQYF. DNA for the CDR3: TGTGCCAGCAGTTCCGGGGGAGAGGGCTGGGAGACCCAGTACTTC.

The J gene is TRBJ1-6, the V gene TRBV30; 9 bases map to TRBD1. The ends lost 2 bases at V and 7 bases at J; junction bases unmatched: 3. The CDR3 loop spans 14 amino acids. Germline assignment: CDR1 GTSNPN and CDR2 SVGIG (reference sequence). CDR3 sequence reads: CAWSRDRVNSPLHF. DNA for the CDR3: TGTGCCTGGAGTAGGGACAGGGTGAATTCACCCCTCCACTTT.

V is TRBV5-6 and J is TRBJ2-5, with TRBD2 identical over 9 bases. V lost 2 bases to trimming and J lost 5 bases; unmatched junction nucleotides: 4. Germline CDR1 and CDR2: SGHDT and YYEEEE. The CDR3 totals 14 residues. CDR3 coding DNA: TGTGCCAGCAGCTTTGCGGGGGGGCGCGAGACCCAGTACTTC. Residues: CASSFAGGRETQYF.

The chain couples TRBV2 to TRBJ2-5; possible D gene TRBD1, 7 bases. Germline V gene data show CDR1 as SNHLY and CDR2 as FYNNEI. Trimming took off 6 bases at V and 1 base at J, with 15 bases between the two ends. The CDR3 extends over 15 amino acids. CDR3 in amino acids: CASRGPGGTQETQYF. The CDR3 DNA reads TGTGCCAGCAGGGGTCCAGGGGGGACCCAAGAGACCCAGTACTTC.

As DNA, the CDR3 is TGCAGCGTGGATAGACAGGGGGCCCGCACAGATACGCAGTATTTT. Translating it yields CSVDRQGARTDTQYF. This rearrangement joins TRBV29-1 to TRBJ2-3; 10 bases fit TRBD1. With V trimmed by 6 bases and J by 1 base, 7 bases remained unmatched. The germline V gene has CDR1 SQVTM and CDR2 ANQGSEA. CDR3 length: 15 residues.

The rearrangement links TRBV7-9 to TRBJ2-7; D gene unclear. The CDR3 contains 11 residues. Per the germline V gene, CDR1 is SEHNR and CDR2 is FQNEAQ (reference sequence). With 4 bases removed from V and 6 bases from J, the gap between germline ends came to 7 bases. The CDR3 DNA sequence: TGTGCCAGCAGCTCGCAGGCCGAGCAGTACTTC. Translated, it gives CASSSQAEQYF. Filled out from reference TRBV7-9 and TRBJ2-7, the complete variable domain reads DTGVSQNPRHKITKRGQNVTFRCDPISEHNRLYWYRQTLGQGPEFLTYFQNEAQLEKSRLLSDRFSAERPKGSFSTLEIQRTEQGDSAMYLCASSSQAEQYFGPGTRLTVT.

V and J are TRBV11-2 and TRBJ2-1, with a tentative D call TRBD2 (6 bases). This CDR3 is 16 amino acids long. The V gene's germline CDR1 is SGHAT and CDR2 FQNNGV. Trimming stripped 5 bases from V and 9 bases from J, with 23 bases between. The CDR3 region is CASSLRGTRAGSEQFF. The CDR3 nucleotides are TGTGCCAGCAGCCTGCGCGGGACTCGTGCGGGGAGTGAGCAGTTCTTC.

The V call is TRBV6-2 or TRBV6-3, the J call TRBJ1-1; 10 bases are a match to TRBD1. Per the germline V gene, CDR1 is MNHEY and CDR2 is SVGEGT. The CDR3 spans 16 residues. Unmatched junction bases numbered 4, after V lost 2 bases and J lost 1 base. DNA for the CDR3: TGTGCCAGCAGTTACGGGACAGGGGCCCCGAACACTGAAGCTTTCTTT. Translated, it gives CASSYGTGAPNTEAFF.